These 31 T cell receptor beta chains share one sample of origin, sequenced in a study of PD-1 blockade in classical Hodgkin lymphoma. Sequenced by immunoSEQ multiplex PCR; TCRdb stores in-frame clones only, minus some. This repertoire shows about 15,000 clones, approximately 91% found once; its top ten account for about a fifth. Time point: cycle 4 day 1 (C4D1), after less than 7 weeks of nivolumab. No patient escaped relapse after autologous stem cell transplantation, and brentuximab vedotin exposure varied. Thawed PBMCs supplied CD8+ T cells via magnetic negative selection. The sample here was CD8+ T cells from blood, taken before the fourth cycle of nivolumab. These receptors were collected from a human donor with classical Hodgkin lymphoma.

V usage is TRBV27 and J usage is TRBJ2-1; 11 nucleotides align to TRBD2. Looked up from germline, CDR1 is MNHEY and CDR2 is SMNVEV (reference sequence). J was trimmed by 4 bases and V by 2 bases; bases with no gene match: 1. The CDR3 spans 15 residues. CDR3 residues: CASSLGTSGYNEQFF. CDR3 coding DNA: TGTGCCAGCAGTTTAGGGACTAGCGGATACAATGAGCAGTTCTTC.

The gene calls are TRBV6-1 and TRBJ1-5; D is undetermined. Germline-derived CDR1 and CDR2 are MNHNS and SASEGT. The CDR3 is 17 residues long. V was clipped by 1 base and J by 0 bases, with 13 bases between them. CDR3 bases: TGTGCCAGCAGTGAAGGACGGGCCACTTATAGCAATCAGCCCCAGCATTTT. This codes for CASSEGRATYSNQPQHF.

The chain is built from TRBV5-1 and TRBJ2-7; weak D call: TRBD2 (5 bases). V was trimmed by 0 bases and J by 7 bases, leaving 5 bases between them. This CDR3 spans 11 amino acids. CDR1 SGHRS and CDR2 YFSETQ come from the germline V gene. CDR3 amino acids: CASSLGGEQYF. The CDR3 DNA reads TGCGCCAGCAGCTTGGGAGGGGAGCAGTACTTC.

The chain recombines TRBV15 with TRBJ2-5; D is unresolved. Deletions cut 1 base from V and 5 bases from J, with 11 bases between. CDR1 and CDR2 from the germline V gene are LNHNV and YYDKDF (reference sequence). This CDR3 comprises 14 residues. The CDR3 reads CATSRVGGGETQYF. CDR3 in DNA: TGTGCCACCAGCAGAGTCGGCGGTGGGGAGACCCAGTACTTC.

The chain joins TRBV27 to TRBJ2-7; weak D call: TRBD1 (5 bases). There are 15 residues in the CDR3. Germline V gene sequence: CDR1 MNHEY, CDR2 SMNVEV (reference sequence). V lost 5 bases and J 2 bases, leaving 16 bases between the germline ends. The CDR3 sequence is CASSLIGDVPYEQYF. The CDR3 bases are TGTGCCAGCAGTCTCATAGGGGATGTACCCTACGAGCAGTACTTC.

The V and J genes are TRBV9 and TRBJ1-2; perhaps TRBD1 as D (6 bases). The V and J ends lost 2 bases and 5 bases respectively, with 19 bases between them. There are 16 residues in the CDR3. Germline V gene sequence: CDR1 SGDLS, CDR2 YYNGEE. CDR3 in amino acids: CASSVLEGVPAYGYTF. DNA for the CDR3: TGTGCCAGCAGCGTGTTAGAGGGGGTCCCCGCGTATGGCTACACCTTC.

This chain joins TRBV6-4 and TRBJ2-2, with D perhaps matching TRBD2 (5 bases). This CDR3 comprises 15 residues. Trimming stripped 10 bases from V and 6 bases from J, with 21 bases between. Germline CDR1 reads MRHNA; CDR2 reads SNTAGT. The CDR3 sequence is CANNRRRPSAGELFF. The CDR3 DNA is TGTGCCAACAATAGGAGGCGGCCTTCGGCCGGGGAGCTGTTTTTT.

This chain uses TRBV6-6 with TRBJ2-1; D call uncertain. This CDR3 contains 13 residues. Germline lookup yields CDR1 MNHNY and CDR2 SVGAGI (reference sequence). V was shortened by 4 bases and J by 8 bases, with 12 bases between the two germline ends. CDR3 coding DNA: TGTGCCAGCAGTTTACTCGAAATCGATGAGCAGTTCTTC. Translation gives CASSLLEIDEQFF.

The rearrangement joins TRBV6-1 to TRBJ2-1; 7 bases line up with TRBD1. V lost 0 bases to trimming and J lost 2 bases; unmatched junction nucleotides: 10. The CDR3 runs to 18 residues. Germline assignment: CDR1 MNHNS and CDR2 SASEGT. The CDR3 nucleotides read TGTGCCAGCAGTGAAGCTTTTCCCGGGACAGCTCCCTACAATGAGCAGTTCTTC. Its translation is CASSEAFPGTAPYNEQFF.

The gene calls are TRBV27 and TRBJ2-3, with D perhaps TRBD1 or TRBD2 (5 bases each). The germline V gene encodes CDR1 MNHEY and CDR2 SMNVEV (reference sequence). Trimming stripped 1 base from V and 1 base from J, with 12 bases between. CDR3 length equals 16 residues. Here the CDR3 DNA reads TGTGCCAGCAGTTTATATCGACAGAGGGGCACAGATACGCAGTATTTT. Amino acid sequence: CASSLYRQRGTDTQYF.

The chain employs TRBV5-5 and TRBJ2-7; maybe TRBD1 (6 bases). Trimming stripped 5 bases from V and 3 bases from J, with 21 bases between. The CDR3 runs to 16 residues. Germline CDR1 SGHKS, CDR2 YYEKEE (reference sequence). Written as DNA, the CDR3 is TGTGCCAGCAGACCCAGTCACAGGGATCGAAACTACGAGCAGTACTTC. This translates into CASRPSHRDRNYEQYF.

The chain couples TRBV11-3 to TRBJ2-3, with 14 bases identical to TRBD2. The CDR3 contains 17 residues. With 5 bases clipped from V and 3 bases from J, the junction kept 7 bases outside the gene matches. Germline V gene sequence: CDR1 SGHNT, CDR2 YENEEA. CDR3 residues: CASSPRTSGRLTDTQYF. CDR3 DNA: TGTGCCAGCAGCCCCCGGACTAGCGGGAGGCTTACAGATACGCAGTATTTT.

This chain links TRBV7-9 with TRBJ2-7; the D gene is possibly TRBD2 (5 bases). V lost 2 bases to trimming and J lost 5 bases, with 10 bases between them. CDR3 length: 13 residues. The germline CDR1 and CDR2 sequences are SEHNR and FQNEAQ (reference sequence). CDR3 bases: TGTGCCAGCAGCTTAATGCGGGTCCACGAGCAGTACTTC. Its translation is CASSLMRVHEQYF.

This clone was detected once. The rearrangement uses TRBV28 and TRBJ2-1; TRBD2 aligns across 11 bases. V shed 2 bases, J shed 2 bases, and the junction held 2 bases outside the gene matches. The CDR3 covers 16 residues. Germline V gives CDR1 MDHEN, CDR2 SYDVKM. CDR3 bases: TGTGCCAGCAGTTTAACTAGCGGGAGTCCCTACAATGAGCAGTTCTTC. Translated, it gives CASSLTSGSPYNEQFF.

V gene TRBV6-6 combines with J gene TRBJ2-7; D not resolved. This CDR3 spans 15 amino acids. Germline V CDR1 and CDR2: MNHNY, SVGAGI (reference sequence). Trimming cost V 5 bases and J 3 bases, with 17 bases left between them. The CDR3 nucleotides read TGTGCCAGCAGTGCCTCCCAGAACCCCTTCTACGAGCAGTACTTC. Amino acids: CASSASQNPFYEQYF.

The chain uses TRBV27 and TRBJ1-2, with D perhaps matching TRBD1 (6 bases). The CDR3 covers 15 residues. Germline V CDR1 and CDR2: MNHEY, SMNVEV (reference sequence). V gave up 6 bases and J gave up 0 bases, with 14 bases separating them. CDR3 sequence reads: CASREEGVANYGYTF. As DNA, the CDR3 is TGTGCCAGCAGGGAGGAGGGGGTAGCTAACTATGGCTACACCTTC.

V gene TRBV6-6 combines with J gene TRBJ2-3; weak D call: TRBD1 (5 bases). Germline V CDR1 and CDR2: MNHNY, SVGAGI (reference sequence). Trimming removed 6 bases from V and 4 bases from J, with 14 bases in between. The CDR3 extends over 14 amino acids. CDR3 in amino acids: CASSFPGQPDTQYF. CDR3 nucleotides: TGTGCCAGCAGCTTCCCAGGGCAGCCAGATACGCAGTATTTT.

The J gene is TRBJ2-7, the V gene TRBV27, with 9 bases matching TRBD2. This CDR3 is 13 amino acids long. After removal of 10 bases from V and 3 bases from J, the junction contained 7 bases not matched to a gene. Germline loops: CDR1 MNHEY, CDR2 SMNVEV (reference sequence). The CDR3 region is CATASGRSYEQYF. Written as DNA, the CDR3 is TGTGCCACTGCCAGCGGGAGGAGCTACGAGCAGTACTTC.

This clone was counted once. The chain employs TRBV4-2 and TRBJ2-1; 10 nucleotides match TRBD2. From germline, CDR1 is LGHNA and CDR2 YNFKEQ. The CDR3 is made up of 18 amino acids. V shed 0 bases, J shed 5 bases, and the junction held 10 bases outside the gene matches. The CDR3 DNA reads TGTGCCAGCAGCCAAGATTTTCCCCGACTAGCGGGTGACAATGAGCAGTTCTTC. Protein: CASSQDFPRLAGDNEQFF.

The J gene is TRBJ2-1, the V gene TRBV28; TRBD1 is a possible D gene (6 bases). CDR3 length equals 19 residues. Germline values: CDR1 MDHEN, CDR2 SYDVKM. V was shortened by 2 bases and J by 4 bases, with 24 bases between the two germline ends. DNA for the CDR3: TGTGCCAGCAGTTTACCATCGCGACAGGAGAGTCGGCTTTACAATGAGCAGTTCTTC. It yields the protein CASSLPSRQESRLYNEQFF.

V and J are TRBV19 and TRBJ2-1; a possible D gene is TRBD2 (6 bases). The V end lost 3 bases, the J end lost 1 base, and 13 bases lay between the germline ends. The germline V gene has CDR1 LNHDA and CDR2 SQIVND (reference sequence). The length of the CDR3 is 16 residues. As DNA, the CDR3 is TGTGCCAGTAGTATGACACCGGGAGTTTCCTACAATGAGCAGTTCTTC. Residues: CASSMTPGVSYNEQFF.

The V and J genes are TRBV7-9 and TRBJ2-7, with a possible D match to TRBD1 (5 bases). Germline V gene lookup returns CDR1 SEHNR and CDR2 FQNEAQ (reference sequence). The CDR3 is made up of 15 amino acids. V was shortened by 5 bases and J by 0 bases, with 14 bases between the two germline ends. The CDR3 DNA sequence: TGTGCCAGCAGCCCCACTGGGGCGAGCTCCTACGAGCAGTACTTC. Amino acid sequence: CASSPTGASSYEQYF.

V is TRBV14 and J is TRBJ2-5, with TRBD1 matching over 9 bases. The V segment lost 4 bases and the J segment 10 bases; nucleotides outside the gene matches: 16. The CDR3 covers 16 residues. Germline CDR1 SGHDN, CDR2 FVKESK. CDR3 protein: CASSPVAGQGGRGQYF. CDR3 bases: TGTGCCAGCAGCCCAGTGGCGGGACAGGGCGGGAGAGGCCAGTACTTC.

The chain combines TRBV25-1 with TRBJ2-7; D ambiguous. V shed 3 bases and J shed 0 bases, with 3 bases lying between them. The CDR3 runs to 12 residues. Germline-derived CDR1 and CDR2 are MGHDK and SYGVNS. The CDR3 reads CASSDLSYEQYF. The CDR3, as DNA: TGTGCCAGCAGTGACCTCTCCTACGAGCAGTACTTC.

The V and J genes are TRBV11-2 and TRBJ2-7; a weak D match, TRBD1 (6 bases). The CDR3 totals 14 residues. CDR1 and CDR2 (germline): SGHAT, FQNNGV. Trimming stripped 3 bases from V and 2 bases from J, with 11 bases between. The CDR3 nucleotides read TGTGCCAGCAGCTTTGGACAGATTGCCTACGAGCAGTACTTC. This translates into CASSFGQIAYEQYF.

The chain links TRBV27 to TRBJ2-1, with a weak D call TRBD2 (5 bases). V lost 5 bases, J lost 8 bases, and 10 bases lay in between. Germline V CDR1 and CDR2: MNHEY, SMNVEV (reference sequence). The length of the CDR3 is 12 residues. The CDR3 region is CASSSGGYEQFF. CDR3 sequence (DNA): TGTGCCAGCAGTAGCGGTGGGTATGAGCAGTTCTTC.

The rearrangement joins TRBV19 to TRBJ2-3; tentatively, D is TRBD1 (5 bases). Germline loops: CDR1 LNHDA, CDR2 SQIVND (reference sequence). The V end was cut by 1 base, the J end by 5 bases, with 13 bases between. This CDR3 is built from 15 residues. The CDR3, as DNA: TGTGCCAGTAGTATAGCAGGGAATATTGGAGATACGCAGTATTTT. Its protein is CASSIAGNIGDTQYF. Supplemented by reference TRBV19 and TRBJ2-3, the full variable domain reads DGGITQSPKYLFRKEGQNVTLSCEQNLNHDAMYWYRQDPGQGLRLIYYSQIVNDFQKGDIAEGYSVSREKKESFPLTVTSAQKNPTAFYLCASSIAGNIGDTQYFGPGTRLTVL.

This clone was recorded a few times. The V and J genes are TRBV20-1 and TRBJ1-1; TRBD1 aligns across 7 bases. The trim removed 5 bases at V and 8 bases at J, leaving 5 bases unmatched. There are 11 residues in the CDR3. Germline lookup yields CDR1 DFQATT and CDR2 SNEGSKA (reference sequence). Here the CDR3 DNA reads TGCAGTGCTCGATTGGACAGGGAAGCTTTCTTT. Its translation: CSARLDREAFF.

The chain couples TRBV13 to TRBJ1-1, with TRBD1 identical over 8 bases. The CDR3 runs to 13 residues. V gave up 5 bases and J gave up 8 bases; unmatched junction bases: 7. Per the germline V gene, CDR1 is PRHDT and CDR2 is FYEKMQ (reference sequence). CDR3 coding DNA: TGTGCCAGCAGCGGGGGAACAGGGGGAGAAGCTTTCTTT. Encoded protein: CASSGGTGGEAFF.

The chain recombines TRBV6-1 with TRBJ2-7; D call uncertain. CDR1 MNHNS and CDR2 SASEGT come from the germline V gene. V was pared by 4 bases and J by 6 bases, with 19 bases between. The length of the CDR3 is 15 residues. This CDR3 is CASSGSEGKWGEQYF. The CDR3 DNA reads as TGTGCCAGCAGTGGAAGCGAAGGGAAGTGGGGCGAGCAGTACTTC.

This clone has only one observation. The V call is TRBV28, the J call TRBJ1-1, with D uncertain. V lost 7 bases and J 6 bases, leaving 18 bases between the germline ends. The germline V gene encodes CDR1 MDHEN and CDR2 SYDVKM. The CDR3 totals 14 residues. CDR3 sequence: CASTVFRVDPEAFF. In nucleotides, the CDR3 is TGTGCCAGCACCGTCTTTAGAGTTGATCCTGAAGCTTTCTTT.